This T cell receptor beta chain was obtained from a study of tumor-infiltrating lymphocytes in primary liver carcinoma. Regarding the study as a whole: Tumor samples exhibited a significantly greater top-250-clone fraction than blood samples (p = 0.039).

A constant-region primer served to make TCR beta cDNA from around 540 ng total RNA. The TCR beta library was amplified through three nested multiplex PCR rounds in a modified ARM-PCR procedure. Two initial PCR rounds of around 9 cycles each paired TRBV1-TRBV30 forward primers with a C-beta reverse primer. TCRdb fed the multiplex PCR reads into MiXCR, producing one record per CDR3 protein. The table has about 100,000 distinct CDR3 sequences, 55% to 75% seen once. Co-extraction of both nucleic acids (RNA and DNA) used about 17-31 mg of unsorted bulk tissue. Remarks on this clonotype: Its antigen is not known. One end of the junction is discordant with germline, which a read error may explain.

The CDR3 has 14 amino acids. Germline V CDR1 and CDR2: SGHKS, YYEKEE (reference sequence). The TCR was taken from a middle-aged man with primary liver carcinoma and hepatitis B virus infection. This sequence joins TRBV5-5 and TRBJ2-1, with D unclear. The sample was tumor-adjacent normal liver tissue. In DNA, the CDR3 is TGTGTCAGCAGCTTCCCCCCTTCGGACAATGAGCAGTTCTTC. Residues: CVSSFPPSDNEQFF.